Detailed here is one TCR beta chain. At one end the junction does not follow the germline gene, possibly because of a read error. The length of the CDR3 is 15 residues. CDR1 and CDR2 from the germline V gene are SGHAT and FQNNGV. TCRdb's copy holds only in-frame clones and misses some; the assay was immunoSEQ multiplex PCR. Of about 2.2 million clones in the sample, around 93% are singletons; the top ten hold 1.7%. CD8 cells regarded as naive lacked CD45RO, were positively chosen for CCR7, and omitted terminally differentiated effector memory CD45RA+ cells. These data originate in a study of shared clonotypes between healthy human individuals.

The sequencing input was naive CD8+ T cells from PBMCs. This chain links TRBV11-2 with TRBJ2-5; D is possibly TRBD1 (6 bases). The sequence was obtained from a man aged 18 to 30 in good health. Some clones in this sample may be carry-over from other donors' samples. The CDR3 sequence is CASSLVTGGWGQLDF. As DNA, the CDR3 is TGTGCCAGCAGCTTAGTAACTGGGGGCTGGGGCCAGTTGGACTTC.